This entry lists 4 T cell receptor beta chains sequenced from one sample in a study of T-cell memory formation after mild COVID-19. MiXCR, run by TCRdb on the 5' RACE reads, gives a single entry per CDR3 protein. This sample has tens of thousands of distinct CDR3 sequences; 9.3% occur once, and the top ten carry 12%. The source material was PBMCs or a T cell subset sorted from them (not recorded which). The source of these receptors is an adult woman who had mild COVID-19 (a few samples of this study predate the infection). Cell type and time point are not known.

This clonotype was counted between two and nine times. The gene calls are TRBV20-1 and TRBJ2-6; D call uncertain. The CDR3 runs 14 residues. V was shortened by 2 bases and J by 2 bases, with 7 bases between the two germline ends. CDR1 and CDR2 (germline): DFQATT, SNEGSKA (reference sequence). The CDR3 bases are TGCAGTGCTAGAAAGGATCCTGGGGCCAACGTCCTGACTTTC. It encodes CSARKDPGANVLTF.

This clonotype turned up a few times. This rearrangement joins TRBV5-5 to TRBJ1-5; weak D call: TRBD1 (5 bases). Germline V gene data show CDR1 as SGHKS and CDR2 as YYEKEE (reference sequence). This CDR3 is built from 16 residues. V lost 3 bases and J 1 base, leaving 14 bases between the germline ends. In DNA, the CDR3 is TGTGCCAGCAGCTCCCTCCCCGGGGACAGCAATCAGCCCCAGCATTTT. This codes for CASSSLPGDSNQPQHF.

The V call is TRBV20-1, the J call TRBJ2-1, with 8 bases that match TRBD1. The CDR3 loop spans 14 amino acids. Per the germline V gene, CDR1 is DFQATT and CDR2 is SNEGSKA (reference sequence). V lost 4 bases to trimming and J lost 7 bases; unmatched junction nucleotides: 9. The CDR3 region has the DNA TGCAGTGCTAAGGACAGGGTGTATGGGAATGAGCAGTTCTTC. Encoded protein: CSAKDRVYGNEQFF.

In this sample, this clonotype turned up many times. The chain recombines TRBV5-1 with TRBJ2-3, with 7 bases aligning to TRBD1. Germline lookup yields CDR1 SGHRS and CDR2 YFSETQ. V gave up 5 bases and J gave up 1 base; unmatched junction bases: 7. The CDR3 has 15 amino acids. The CDR3, as DNA: TGCGCCAGCAGTTTACGGGACAGCCGCACAGATACGCAGTATTTT. Translated: CASSLRDSRTDTQYF. Filled out from reference TRBV5-1 and TRBJ2-3, the complete variable domain reads KAGVTQTPRYLIKTRGQQVTLSCSPISGHRSVSWYQQTPGQGLQFLFEYFSETQRNKGNFPGRFSGRQFSNSRSEMNVSTLELGDSALYLCASSLRDSRTDTQYFGPGTRLTVL.